The rows below give T cell receptor beta chains drawn from one sample of a study of blood T cell repertoires in COVID-19. Assay: immunoSEQ multiplex PCR; the TCRdb copy retains only in-frame clones and omits some. Here the sample spans about 120,000 clones, 70% to 90% being singletons. Sequenced input: peripheral blood. Every receptor here comes from an elderly woman with acute or convalescent COVID-19. The CDR3 runs from the conserved cysteine through the conserved F or W. A D gene is named only where the DNA matches it firmly.

TRBV19	16	TRBD2	TRBJ2-3	CATTFSSGGPTDTQYF
TRBV10-3	16	TRBD1	TRBJ1-4	CAISESRQGSNEKLFF
TRBV5-1	14	NA	TRBJ1-1	CASSLRGWNTEAFF
TRBV4-2	17	TRBD2	TRBJ2-2	CASSQGGTSGRIGELFF
TRBV7-2	13	NA	TRBJ2-3	CASSFQGSDTQYF
TRBV5-1	16	TRBD2	TRBJ2-3	CASSFSPRGGSDTQYF
TRBV21-1	20	NA	TRBJ1-4	CASSKKPNLGRSATNEKLFF
TRBV6-1	15	TRBD2	TRBJ2-5	CASSEALTSEQTQYF
TRBV10-3	13	TRBD1	TRBJ1-5	CAIGTGSNQPQHF
TRBV5-1	16	TRBD2	TRBJ2-3	CASSLGTSGMADTQYF
TRBV24-1	14	TRBD1	TRBJ2-3	CATSGTGGTDTQYF
TRBV3-1/TRBV3-2	14	NA	TRBJ1-6	CASSLQGPYSPLHF
TRBV21-1	16	NA	TRBJ1-1	CASSTESGWRMSEAFF
TRBV20-1	15	NA	TRBJ1-5	CSASQGGGNRQPQHF
TRBV7-2	15	TRBD1	TRBJ1-3	CASSKDRLSGNTIYF
TRBV5-8	14	NA	TRBJ1-1	CASSLRTRSTEAFF
TRBV24-1	16	TRBD2	TRBJ2-5	CATSCAGGPGQETQYF
TRBV15	13	NA	TRBJ2-1	CATSRGQANEQFF
TRBV5-1	13	TRBD1	TRBJ2-7	CASSLLTGDEQYF
TRBV10-3	13	NA	TRBJ1-2	CAISEQRFGGYTF
TRBV27	16	TRBD1	TRBJ2-3	CASSLLRTGRPDTQYF
TRBV6-1	15	TRBD2	TRBJ2-3	CASSDSGSGADTQYF
TRBV5-1	13	TRBD1	TRBJ2-2	CASSLGGQGALFF
TRBV6-5	14	TRBD1	TRBJ1-2	CASRPDRQSYGYTF
TRBV7-9	14	TRBD2	TRBJ2-2	CASDGGFNTGELFF
TRBV5-1	13	NA	TRBJ2-3	CASSDGRPDTQYF
TRBV5-1	14	NA	TRBJ2-5	CASSLQYKRETQYF
TRBV19	15	TRBD1	TRBJ1-2	CASRGGDSSLYGYTF
TRBV12-3/TRBV12-4	13	TRBD1	TRBJ2-5	CASRTGVTETQYF
TRBV18	16	NA	TRBJ1-3	CASSDQRDSSGNTIYF
TRBV19	16	TRBD1	TRBJ2-6	CASSGQGRSGANVLTF
TRBV5-4	15	NA	TRBJ2-7	CASSLGQGTSYEQYF
TRBV5-1	14	NA	TRBJ1-1	CASSLAGGNTEAFF
TRBV6-5	14	TRBD1	TRBJ1-1	CASSTNRGNTEAFF
TRBV5-1	14	NA	TRBJ2-7	CASSPPGIGYEQYF
TRBV5-1	17	TRBD1	TRBJ1-1	CASSFRTGRSMNTEAFF
TRBV14	14	NA	TRBJ2-7	CASSQNSLSYEQYF
TRBV6-5	14	NA	TRBJ1-4	CASSPLIQGEKLFF
TRBV5-4	15	NA	TRBJ1-5	CASSLGRDSNQPQHF
TRBV4-1	15	TRBD2	TRBJ2-5	CASSQETSGSGTQYF
TRBV2	15	TRBD1	TRBJ2-3	CASRGDRGLTDTQYF
TRBV7-2	15	TRBD2	TRBJ2-1	CASSLSGGNYNEQFF
TRBV29-1	13	NA	TRBJ2-1	CSVEDRRDNEQFF
TRBV19	15	NA	TRBJ1-6	CASSPQLLGNSPLHF
TRBV20-1	14	NA	TRBJ1-6	CSASQGNYNSPLHF
TRBV2	15	NA	TRBJ1-3	CASSLDSSSGNTIYF
TRBV19	13	NA	TRBJ1-5	CASSIGGPQPQHF
TRBV28	12	NA	TRBJ2-7	CASSLGHYEQYF
TRBV1	14	NA	TRBJ2-7	CTSSLIAGFYEQYF
TRBV9	12	NA	TRBJ1-3	CASSPPGNTIYF
TRBV15	16	NA	TRBJ2-1	CATSRVMGAGDNEQFF
TRBV29-1	14	TRBD2	TRBJ2-1	CSVAIGTSGDEQFF
TRBV20-1	14	NA	TRBJ1-1	CSASGQLSSTEAFF
TRBV5-1	15	TRBD2	TRBJ2-7	CASSLGSGRADEQYF
TRBV9	14	NA	TRBJ1-3	CASSAQGHGNTIYF
TRBV7-2	15	TRBD1	TRBJ1-2	CASSLVDRALYGYTF
TRBV7-9	14	NA	TRBJ1-2	CASSQRTRSYGYTF
TRBV6-5	12	NA	TRBJ2-3	CASSSSRLPQYF
TRBV2	16	NA	TRBJ1-6	CASTWSGVDNNSPLHF
TRBV12-5	14	TRBD1	TRBJ2-3	CASGLGTGLDTQYF